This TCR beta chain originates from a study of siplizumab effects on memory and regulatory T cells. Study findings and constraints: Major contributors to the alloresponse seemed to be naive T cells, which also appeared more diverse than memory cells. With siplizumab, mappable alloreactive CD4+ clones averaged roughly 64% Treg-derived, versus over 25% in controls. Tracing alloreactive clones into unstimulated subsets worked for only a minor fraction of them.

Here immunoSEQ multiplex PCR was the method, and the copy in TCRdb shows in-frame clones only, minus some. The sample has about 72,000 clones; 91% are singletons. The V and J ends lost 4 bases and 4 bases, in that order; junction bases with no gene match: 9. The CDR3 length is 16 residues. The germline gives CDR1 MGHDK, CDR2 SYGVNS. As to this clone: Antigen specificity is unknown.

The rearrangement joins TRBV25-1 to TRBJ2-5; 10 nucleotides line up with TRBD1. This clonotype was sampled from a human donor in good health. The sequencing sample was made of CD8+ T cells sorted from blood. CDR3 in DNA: TGTGCCAGCAGTGCCCACCGGGGACAGGGGCCAGAGACCCAGTACTTC. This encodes CASSAHRGQGPETQYF.